Below, one TCR beta chain is given with its context. TCRdb called the RT-PCR reads again in MiXCR, with one record for every CDR3 protein. The sample gives around 700,000 distinct CDR3 sequences, more than 13% of which show up once; 3.6% is in the top ten. Germline V CDR1 and CDR2: LGHDT, YNNKEL (reference sequence). There are 14 residues in the CDR3. V was cut by 3 bases and J by 5 bases, with 13 bases left in between. What was sequenced was memory CD4+ T cells from blood. This TCR was sampled from a female donor in good health, serving as a healthy control. The J gene is TRBJ2-5, the V gene TRBV3-1; either TRBD1 or TRBD2 may fit D (5 bases each). The CDR3 loop is CASSHQGPRETQYF. In DNA form, the CDR3 reads TGTGCCAGCAGCCACCAGGGACCCCGGGAGACCCAGTACTTC.